The 29 T cell receptor beta chains below all came from one sample that was sequenced in a study of Graves' ophthalmopathy and Graves' hyperthyroidism. The authors amplified TCR beta CDR3 regions, and they did so from RNA transcripts for repertoire sequencing. The library came from an HTBI-primed first-round RT-PCR and a second-round multiplex PCR. TCRdb re-analysed the multiplex PCR reads in MiXCR, keeping a single row per CDR3 protein. The sample shows approximately 330,000 distinct CDR3 sequences, about a sixth of them seen only once. Sequencing input: peripheral blood. The source is an adult man with Graves' ophthalmopathy.

This clonotype was observed many times. The V call is TRBV5-1, the J call TRBJ1-1, with D unresolved. V was clipped by 1 base and J by 0 bases, with 7 bases between them. Germline CDR1 reads SGHRS; CDR2 reads YFSETQ. The length of the CDR3 is 14 residues. CDR3 protein: CASSLKQMNTEAFF. The CDR3 DNA follows: TGCGCCAGCAGCTTGAAACAGATGAACACTGAAGCTTTCTTT.

This chain connects TRBV6-1 to TRBJ2-2, with TRBD2 identical over 8 bases. This CDR3 has 13 residues. Germline assignment: CDR1 MNHNS and CDR2 SASEGT. The CDR3 spells CAGGLEVTGELFF. For the CDR3, the DNA is TGTGCGGGGGGACTAGAGGTCACCGGGGAGCTGTTTTTT.

The table lists this clonotype with many counts. V usage is TRBV18 and J usage is TRBJ2-5; 11 bases are shared with TRBD2. V was pared by 0 bases and J by 9 bases, with 9 bases of the junction left unmatched. The CDR3 is made up of 16 amino acids. Per germline, CDR1 KGHSH and CDR2 LQKENI. DNA of the CDR3: TGTGCCAGCTCACCACCGGGACTAGCGGCTCTCGGAGCCCAGTACTTC. It translates to CASSPPGLAALGAQYF.

This chain uses TRBV9 with TRBJ2-7, with unresolved D. The CDR3 has 16 residues. In germline, CDR1 is SGDLS, CDR2 YYNGEE. Trimming took off 4 bases at V and 0 bases at J, with 17 bases between the two ends. As DNA, the CDR3 is TGTGCCAGCAGCCCCTCCGGGCAGACAATCTCCTACGAGCAGTACTTC. Translation gives CASSPSGQTISYEQYF.

This clonotype was picked up many times. V usage is TRBV20-1 and J usage is TRBJ2-2; no clear D. The CDR3 has 12 residues. V lost 1 base and J lost 7, with 7 bases in between. Germline CDR1 and CDR2: DFQATT and SNEGSKA (reference sequence). The CDR3, as DNA: TGCAGTGCTAGAGTGACGGTCGGGGAGCTGTTTTTT. This codes for CSARVTVGELFF.

In its sample, this clonotype was seen many times. V and J are TRBV7-9 and TRBJ1-1, with 7 bases identical to TRBD1. The germline gives CDR1 SEHNR, CDR2 FQNEAQ (reference sequence). The CDR3 contains 15 residues. The V segment lost 5 bases and the J segment 3 bases; nucleotides outside the gene matches: 9. DNA for the CDR3: TGTGCCAGCAGCCCGCGTGGGACAGCGTACACTGAAGCTTTCTTT. Its translation: CASSPRGTAYTEAFF.

This clonotype was picked up many times. Compared with germline, one end of the junction differs, possibly owing to a read error. This chain connects TRBV15 to TRBJ2-2; a weak D match, TRBD2 (6 bases). This CDR3 has 14 amino acids. Looked up from germline, CDR1 is LNHNV and CDR2 is YYDKDF (reference sequence). CDR3 region: CATSRDAINRELSF. The CDR3 nucleotides are TGTGCCACCAGCAGAGATGCTATCAACCGGGAGCTGTCTTTT.

This clonotype was seen repeatedly, ten times or more. The CDR3: CASSTGVRQPQHF. CDR3 nucleotide sequence: TGTGCCAGCAGTACAGGGGTGCGGCAGCCCCAGCATTTT. The chain employs TRBV12-3 or TRBV12-4 and TRBJ1-5; 7 nucleotides agree with TRBD1. Trimming removed 5 bases from V and 7 bases from J; junction bases left unmatched: 5. The CDR3 is 13 residues long.

This clonotype has at least ten counts. V and J are TRBV29-1 and TRBJ1-1, with TRBD1 identical over 9 bases. Germline V gives CDR1 SQVTM, CDR2 ANQGSEA. Trimming cost V 6 bases and J 1 base; bases outside gene matches: 6. The CDR3 is 14 residues long. The CDR3 here is CSVGDRVTNTEAFF. CDR3 nucleotide sequence: TGCAGCGTGGGGGACAGGGTGACGAACACTGAAGCTTTCTTT.

This clonotype has at least ten counts. The rearrangement joins TRBV5-1 to TRBJ2-2; 11 nucleotides agree with TRBD2. J lost 7 bases, V lost 5 bases, and 13 bases had no gene match. The CDR3 spans 17 residues. Germline V gene data show CDR1 as SGHRS and CDR2 as YFSETQ. CDR3 DNA: TGCGCCAGCAGTACTAAACTAGCGGGAGTAACTGACGGGGAGCTGTTTTTT. Encoded protein: CASSTKLAGVTDGELFF.

This clonotype showed up many times. The V gene is TRBV7-9, the J gene TRBJ2-7; 9 nucleotides agree with TRBD1. The junction had 12 bases not matched to a gene; V was cut back by 3 bases and J by 3 bases. The CDR3 loop spans 17 amino acids. In germline, CDR1 is SEHNR, CDR2 FQNEAQ (reference sequence). The CDR3 protein is CASSFLTGGTTGYEQYF. CDR3 DNA: TGTGCCAGCAGCTTTTTAACAGGGGGCACGACTGGCTACGAGCAGTACTTC. The whole variable domain, remainder taken from reference TRBV7-9 and TRBJ2-7, is DTGVSQNPRHKITKRGQNVTFRCDPISEHNRLYWYRQTLGQGPEFLTYFQNEAQLEKSRLLSDRFSAERPKGSFSTLEIQRTEQGDSAMYLCASSFLTGGTTGYEQYFGPGTRLTVT.

This clonotype was recorded many times. The chain joins TRBV11-1 to TRBJ2-1; 7 bases match TRBD2. This CDR3 is built from 17 residues. Germline CDR1 is SGHAT and CDR2 is FQDESV (reference sequence). V shed 4 bases and J 9 bases; nucleotides not matched to a gene: 18. The CDR3 nucleotides read TGTGCCAGCAGCTCGACAAAGACTAGCTACGGGAATGGTGAGCAGTTCTTC. Residues: CASSSTKTSYGNGEQFF.

This clonotype was counted ten times or more. A much larger clone sits a single nucleotide away, making a read error possible. This sequence joins TRBV6-2 or TRBV6-3 and TRBJ2-7, with TRBD1 matching over 9 bases. Trimming cost V 2 bases and J 3 bases; bases outside gene matches: 2. In germline, CDR1 is MNHEY, CDR2 SVGEGT. This CDR3 spans 14 amino acids. Here the CDR3 reads CASSYGTGIYEQYF. CDR3 coding DNA: TGTGCCAGCAGTTACGGGACAGGGATCTACGAGCAGTACTTC.

This clonotype was picked up many times. This chain joins TRBV14 and TRBJ2-3; unclear D gene. CDR1 is SGHDN and CDR2 is FVKESK in the germline V gene. There are 15 residues in the CDR3. The V and J ends lost 1 base and 0 bases respectively, with 8 bases between them. In nucleotides, the CDR3 is TGTGCCAGCAGCCAAGGACGGATAAGCACAGATACGCAGTATTTT. It codes for CASSQGRISTDTQYF.

This clonotype was counted ten times or more. The chain employs TRBV29-1 and TRBJ1-2; D may be TRBD1 (5 bases). Looked up from germline, CDR1 is SQVTM and CDR2 is ANQGSEA. There are 13 residues in the CDR3. V was pared by 4 bases and J by 8 bases, with 17 bases between. CDR3 bases: TGCAGCGTTGGTGGGGGGGTCGCGTGGGGCTACACCTTC. Amino acids: CSVGGGVAWGYTF. The full variable domain, its missing parts supplied by reference TRBV29-1 and TRBJ1-2, is SAVISQKPSRDICQRGTSLTIQCQVDSQVTMMFWYRQQPGQSLTLIATANQGSEATYESGFVIDKFPISRPNLTFSTLTVSNMSPEDSSIYLCSVGGGVAWGYTFGSGTRLTVV.

V usage is TRBV2 and J usage is TRBJ2-5; 9 bases match TRBD2. The CDR3 is 16 residues long. Trimming cost V 6 bases and J 5 bases; bases outside gene matches: 13. CDR1 is SNHLY and CDR2 is FYNNEI in the germline V gene. CDR3 sequence: CASSKKSGGGAETQYF. The DNA of the CDR3 is TGTGCCAGCAGCAAGAAATCTGGCGGGGGGGCGGAGACCCAGTACTTC.

Many counts were recorded for this clonotype. V usage is TRBV10-1 and J usage is TRBJ1-2; D gene ambiguous. V dropped 0 bases and J dropped 9 bases, with 17 bases sitting between them. The germline V gene encodes CDR1 WNHNN and CDR2 SYGVQD (reference sequence). CDR3 size: 15 residues. Here the CDR3 reads CASSESRTAVGSYTF. The CDR3 nucleotides read TGCGCCAGCAGTGAGTCTAGGACGGCGGTGGGGAGCTACACCTTC.

This clonotype occurred many times. The V call is TRBV20-1, the J call TRBJ1-5; maybe TRBD1 (5 bases). The V end lost 3 bases, the J end lost 3 bases, and 12 bases lay between the germline ends. This CDR3 comprises 14 residues. The V gene's germline CDR1 is DFQATT and CDR2 SNEGSKA (reference sequence). This CDR3 is CSASEDTPNQPQHF. The CDR3 DNA sequence: TGCAGTGCTAGTGAGGACACCCCCAATCAGCCCCAGCATTTT.

This clonotype was observed at least ten times. The chain is built from TRBV19 and TRBJ1-5; D gene uncertain. The CDR3 has 13 residues. Germline values: CDR1 LNHDA, CDR2 SQIVND (reference sequence). The ends were cut back, 1 base at V and 7 bases at J, with 8 bases in the middle. The CDR3 here is CASSIVLEQPQHF. The CDR3 nucleotides read TGTGCCAGTAGTATAGTCCTGGAGCAGCCCCAGCATTTT.

Ten or more counts support this clonotype. The chain recombines TRBV12-3 or TRBV12-4 with TRBJ1-1; TRBD1 agrees at 9 bases. The V segment lost 6 bases and the J segment 5 bases; nucleotides outside the gene matches: 7. The CDR3 runs 14 residues. In nucleotides, the CDR3 is TGTGCCAGCAGGCGCGGACAGGGGTTGACTGAAGCTTTCTTT. Translating gives CASRRGQGLTEAFF.

This clonotype was seen at least ten times. The rearrangement joins TRBV12-3 or TRBV12-4 to TRBJ2-7; 9 bases are shared with TRBD1. The CDR3 extends over 15 amino acids. Trimming took 2 bases from V and 2 from J; bases not matched to a gene: 4. The CDR3: CASSLRRDRAYEQYF. In DNA, the CDR3 is TGTGCCAGCAGTTTACGTCGGGACAGGGCCTACGAGCAGTACTTC.

The chain couples TRBV11-2 to TRBJ2-5, with D possibly TRBD2 on 6 matching bases. From germline, CDR1 is SGHAT and CDR2 FQNNGV. The CDR3 has 13 residues. Trimming removed 6 bases at V and 5 bases at J, with 13 bases between. The DNA of the CDR3 is TGTGCCAGCAGACTCGGAGGGAGCGAGACCCAGTACTTC. It encodes CASRLGGSETQYF.

At least ten counts were recorded for this clonotype. The V gene is TRBV30, the J gene TRBJ2-5; 7 positions agree with TRBD1. Germline-derived CDR1 and CDR2 are GTSNPN and SVGIG (reference sequence). Trimming took 5 bases from V and 5 from J; bases not matched to a gene: 8. This CDR3 comprises 13 residues. CDR3 nucleotide sequence: TGTGCCTGGTCAACAGGGGACGGGGAGACCCAGTACTTC. Translating gives CAWSTGDGETQYF.

This clonotype showed up many times. This sequence joins TRBV19 and TRBJ1-1; D remains unclear. This CDR3 has 15 amino acids. V lost 3 bases and J 0 bases, leaving 11 bases between the germline ends. Germline values: CDR1 LNHDA, CDR2 SQIVND (reference sequence). CDR3 nucleotides: TGTGCCAGTAGTATTGGGCCGGGCCTGAACACTGAAGCTTTCTTT. Translating gives CASSIGPGLNTEAFF.

This clonotype occurred many times. The chain uses TRBV10-3 and TRBJ2-5; TRBD2 aligns across 7 bases. The J segment lost 5 bases and the V segment lost 2 bases, leaving 11 bases of the junction unmatched. The germline gives CDR1 ENHRY, CDR2 SYGVKD. CDR3 length: 16 residues. CDR3 sequence: CAISEGKGTIQETQYF. In DNA form, the CDR3 reads TGTGCCATCAGTGAGGGAAAAGGGACTATCCAGGAGACCCAGTACTTC.

This clonotype has ten or more counts. This chain joins TRBV20-1 and TRBJ1-6; D perhaps matches TRBD1 (6 bases). The CDR3 has 15 residues. Trimming cost V 1 base and J 12 bases, with 19 bases left between them. Germline values: CDR1 DFQATT, CDR2 SNEGSKA (reference sequence). The CDR3 loop reads CSARAQGFSVEPLHF. The CDR3 DNA reads as TGCAGTGCTAGAGCGCAGGGGTTTTCGGTGGAACCCCTCCACTTT.

There are many counts of this clonotype. The genes are TRBV20-1 and TRBJ2-5, with 11 bases matching TRBD2. V shed 2 bases, J shed 4 bases, and the junction held 6 bases outside the gene matches. Germline V gene sequence: CDR1 DFQATT, CDR2 SNEGSKA (reference sequence). The CDR3 runs to 15 residues. In nucleotides, the CDR3 is TGCAGTGCTAGAATGGCTAGCGGGGGGACAGAGACCCAGTACTTC. Amino acids: CSARMASGGTETQYF.

In its sample, this clonotype was seen many times. The chain recombines TRBV11-2 with TRBJ2-7, with TRBD2 identical over 10 bases. This CDR3 region has 18 residues. Trimming cost V 0 bases and J 2 bases; bases outside gene matches: 10. Germline V gene lookup returns CDR1 SGHAT and CDR2 FQNNGV. CDR3 coding DNA: TGTGCCAGCAGCTTAGAACGGGCCCTCCTAGCGGGGGCCTACGAGCAGTACTTC. It is translated as CASSLERALLAGAYEQYF.

This clonotype occurred many times. The chain combines TRBV25-1 with TRBJ1-6; possibly TRBD1 for D (5 bases). CDR1 is MGHDK and CDR2 is SYGVNS in the germline V gene. V was cut by 4 bases and J by 9 bases, with 13 bases left in between. This CDR3 contains 14 residues. The CDR3 is CASSGGTLASPLHF. CDR3 DNA: TGTGCCAGCAGTGGAGGGACTCTAGCTTCACCCCTCCACTTT.